What follows describes a single T cell receptor (beta chain). The specificity of this receptor is unknown. Base qualities are missing; no much larger clone stands one base away. The sample contains more than one DNA sequence encoding this CDR3. This sample was included in a study of shared clonotypes between healthy human individuals (dated by TCRdb to about 2020). A note on the overall study: Three men and a couple of women, aged 18 to 49 years, made up the cohort. For each donor, CD4 naive and CD4 memory were each given three plates, CD8 naive was given two plates, and CD8 memory was given one plate. The study deeply sequenced blood TCR repertoires of five healthy adults to estimate repertoire size and the extent of clonotype sharing between individuals. To increase sequencing depth and limit assay-specific biases, different laboratories used diverse techniques to prepare libraries and sequence TCR repertoires. Between about 0.8 and 9 billion PBMCs per donor were obtained by leukapheresis.

Healthy HIV-negative adults with no recently reported acute infections or vaccinations were included as donors. Only Caucasian adults living in Nashville, Tennessee, USA were represented among the donors. CD4+ T cells were enriched through magnetic negative selection, after which naive cells were positively selected on CD45RA and the remaining negative fraction served as the memory subset. After blood collection by leukapheresis, PBMCs were isolated using Ficoll-Histopaque density gradient centrifugation and then cryopreserved in the vapor phase of liquid nitrogen. Analytical flow cytometry was used to check the purity and quantity of every magnetically sorted T cell population. From each sorted fraction, genomic DNA was isolated and quantified by UV absorbance on a Nanodrop 2000c. Overall results and qualifications from the work: Higher generation probabilities were observed for clonotypes shared by all four sorted-subset donors than for non-shared clonotypes. Because the study included a small number of donors, the genetic and exposure-history diversity represented was limited. About 4.5% of naive CD4, roughly 3.6% of naive CD8, about 2.5% of memory CD4, and around 0.42% of memory CD8 clonotypes were shared across several donors. Pairwise subsampling indicated that sequencing depth was expected to affect the degree of clonotype sharing among donors. Incomplete sequencing was indicated by rarefaction of sorted-subset datasets, despite the large sequencing depth. Larger estimated clonotype richness was generally found for naive subsets than for memory subsets. Sampling was limited to blood, and TCR repertoires in tissue likely differ from TCR repertoires in blood.

Trimming at the junction amounts to 4 bases on V and 1 base on J, and the germline ends lie 10 bases apart. CDR1 MNHEY and CDR2 SVGAGI are derived from the germline V gene. From the cysteine up to the phenylalanine, the CDR3 has a length of 14 residues. Just CDR3 DNA is preserved here, 42 bases in frame from base 1. Using the deep immunoSEQ assay, TCR CDR3 regions were amplified from genomic DNA by multiplex PCR. Extracted genomic DNA from each cell subset was spread evenly across all wells of several immunoSEQ 96-well plates, with each plate serving as a replicate. For sorted subsets, about 200 ng genomic DNA, equal to approximately 30,000 T cell genomes, was loaded into each replicate PCR. Purified libraries were measured with a Qubit 3.0 fluorometer, size-checked on a Bioanalyzer 2100, and measured again with the KAPA Library Quantification kit. Each immunoSEQ 96-well plate was sequenced on its own single-read 150-cycle Illumina NextSeq 550 flow cell. The published analysis was carried out like this. Because the immunoSEQ output held only junctional sequences and lacked quality scores, the filtering could not match the filtering applied to full-length reads. Sequences were annotated with PyIR, a Python wrapper for IgBLAST v1.9, and V/J genes and CDR3 were assigned using IMGT germline references. Reads with weak V/J assignments (E-value above 1e-6), missing CDR3, stop codons, out-of-frame junctions, or ambiguous translated residues were removed. A V3J clonotype was defined by an identical inferred V gene, J gene, and CDR3 amino acid sequence. Percentage overlap between repertoires was computed as shared unique clonotypes divided by the size of the smaller repertoire. Repertoire richness was assessed with RTK rarefaction, the Chao1 estimator, and Recon v2.1 estimates of unobserved clonotypes. OLGA was used to compute generation probabilities for all TCRbeta clonotypes that the gDNA method yielded from a handful of donors. Not all clones reach the TCRdb copy of this immuneACCESS table, which keeps in-frame sequences only. Checked studies attribute under half of the gap to unresolved V genes and leave the rest unexplained. The D gene and trimming were derived from the DNA, and the V and J assignments and clone size from that table. This sample gives roughly 2.5 million clones in total; approximately 94% of them show up just once. Roughly 0.15% of the sample is taken by the ten largest.

The receptor chain draws on TRBV6-5 and TRBJ1-1; tentative D gene TRBD1, with 6 bases matching. Material for sequencing was naive CD4+ T cells sorted from blood. The cell subset or site label for this specimen denotes: CD45RA+ positively selected. The TCR sequence derives from a man in his late teens or twenties in good health. Read as DNA, the sequence is TGTGCCAGCAGTTTAATAGGGGGGAACACTGAAGCTTTCTTT. It specifies CASSLIGGNTEAFF.